This T cell receptor (beta chain) was identified in a study of resident and recirculating memory T cells in vitiligo. Study information: Shave-biopsy epidermis from lesional and nonlesional skin was sequenced alongside PBMCs. No cells were sorted; samples were homogenized just before genomic DNA extraction. Study findings and constraints: TCR sequences were not conserved across biopsy sites or patients.

Patients' lesions had not changed for the previous 6 months. This CDR3 has 15 residues. Germline assignment: CDR1 LGHNT and CDR2 FRNRAP. Trimming left V 0 bases short and J 8 bases short, with 14 bases between. Turning to this clone: No antigen is known for it.

Measured with immunoSEQ multiplex PCR; TCRdb has only the in-frame clones, and not every one. The data contain some 70,000 clones, 90% to 95% of them singletons. Sequenced input: blood. This chain uses TRBV12-5 with TRBJ2-1; D gene unclear. The source of this sequence is a male donor with vitiligo. Written as DNA, the CDR3 is TGTGCTAGTGGTTTGGTCCAGGCTACCCCACATGAGCAGTTCTTC. Translated, it gives CASGLVQATPHEQFF. Looking up the rest from reference TRBV12-5 and TRBJ2-1 gives the full variable domain: DARVTQTPRHKVTEMGQEVTMRCQPILGHNTVFWYRQTMMQGLELLAYFRNRAPLDDSGMPKDRFSAEMPDATLATLKIQPSEPRDSAVYFCASGLVQATPHEQFFGPGTRLTVL.